Included here is one T cell receptor beta chain sequence, with context. No antigen is known for it. This record belongs to a study of cytomegalovirus exposure and HLA in healthy donors. Study at large: Around 81% of 398 genotyped donors fell in the Caucasian-associated ancestry cluster.

Findings and caveats of the study: 164 TCR beta chains were listed as cytomegalovirus-associated. TCR beta V segments were, for the most part, productive about 87% or about 30% of the time in an earlier analysis. Roughly even sequencing depth across donors was the assumption behind the presence/absence analyses.

A multiplex PCR was run with 60 Vbeta primers and 13 Jbeta primers. Method: immunoSEQ multiplex PCR; TCRdb's copy keeps in-frame clones and lacks some. The sample has fewer than 65,000 clones; approximately 71% are singletons. The source material was PBMCs. This TCR derives from a man aged 50-60 years in good health and CMV-seronegative.

The CDR3 protein is CASSVRDSPSSLNGYTF. As DNA, the CDR3 is TGTGCCAGCAGCGTCCGGGACAGCCCATCTTCGCTAAATGGCTACACCTTC. This rearrangement joins TRBV25-1 to TRBJ1-2; 7 bases fit TRBD1. Unmatched junction bases numbered 19, after V lost 6 bases and J lost 6 bases. Germline V lookup: CDR1 MGHDK, CDR2 SYGVNS. The CDR3 covers 17 residues.